This T cell receptor beta chain was found in a study of CXCR3-negative and CXCR3-positive naive CD8 T cells. As for the study in general: The libraries yielded roughly 130 million TRB reads, about 1.5 +/- 0.3 million each. General observations from the study: TRB CDR3 hydrophobicity was greater in CXCR3-positive naive cells than in CXCR3-negative naive cells. Surface CD5 was comparable between naive subsets; TCR strength was inferred from TRB CDR3 properties. Similar TRBV-TRBJ gene usage was seen in naive CXCR3-negative and CXCR3-positive cells, but not in memory cells.

Via 5' RACE with UMI labels, TRB cDNA libraries were prepared. From its re-call of the 5' RACE reads, TCRdb lists each CDR3 protein once, without DNA. The sample's table shows some 99,000 distinct CDR3 sequences. This CDR3 region has 15 residues. Germline lookup yields CDR1 SGHTA and CDR2 FQGNSA. Comments on this clonotype: Its antigen remains unknown.

The TCR sequence derives from a human donor in good health. Some clones in this sample may be carry-over from other donors' samples. Material: naive CXCR3+ CD8+ T cells from blood. The subset: CD45RO-CCR7+CD27+CD95- naive CD8+ T cells expressing CXCR3 (TNR3+). This rearrangement joins TRBV7-2 to TRBJ1-2; TCRdb names TRBD1, which stays unverified in the absence of DNA. CDR3 loop: CASSIRQGAIYGYTF.